This passage covers 30 T cell receptor beta chains from one sample sequenced in a study of early T cells in non-severe SARS-CoV-2 infection. TCRdb independently ran MiXCR on the 5' RACE reads; one entry per CDR3 protein. The data show tens of thousands of distinct CDR3 sequences, with about 9.1% seen just once and over 8.5% held by the top ten. The sequencing sample was made of whole blood. These receptors were obtained from an adult who was a healthcare worker with PCR-confirmed SARS-CoV-2 infection or an uninfected control (not recorded which).

In this sample, this clonotype turned up a few times. The J gene is TRBJ2-4, the V gene TRBV27, with D tentatively TRBD1 (5 bases). Per the germline V gene, CDR1 is MNHEY and CDR2 is SMNVEV (reference sequence). This CDR3 region has 15 residues. The V end was cut by 2 bases, the J end by 0 bases, with 8 bases between. CDR3 residues: CASSLTQGAKNIQYF. As DNA, the CDR3 is TGTGCCAGCAGTTTAACCCAGGGAGCCAAAAACATTCAGTACTTC.

This chain uses TRBV7-9 with TRBJ2-7, with 10 bases identical to TRBD1. After removal of 6 bases from V and 5 bases from J, the junction contained 10 bases not matched to a gene. The CDR3 consists of 15 residues. Per germline, CDR1 SEHNR and CDR2 FQNEAQ (reference sequence). CDR3 DNA sequence: TGTGCCAGCAGTCTTCCCGGGACAGGGGACCACGAGCAGTACTTC. Translating it yields CASSLPGTGDHEQYF.

This clonotype was found many times. The V call is TRBV7-3, the J call TRBJ2-7; 10 nucleotides match TRBD1. V was clipped by 5 bases and J by 6 bases; unmatched bases: 7. The germline gives CDR1 SGHTA, CDR2 FQGTGA. The CDR3 contains 14 residues. CDR3 residues: CASSNRDRGPEQYF. CDR3 sequence (DNA): TGTGCCAGCAGCAACCGGGACAGGGGCCCCGAGCAGTACTTC.

The rearrangement links TRBV19 to TRBJ2-1; D gene uncertain. The CDR3 length is 16 residues. Germline CDR1 reads LNHDA; CDR2 reads SQIVND (reference sequence). V lost 0 bases, J lost 4 bases, and 13 bases lay in between. CDR3 sequence reads: CASSIDAASTYNEQFF. DNA for the CDR3: TGTGCCAGTAGTATAGACGCGGCTTCAACATACAATGAGCAGTTCTTC.

In this sample, this clonotype turned up a few times. The CDR3: CASSPSQPTGELFF. DNA for the CDR3: TGTGCCAGCTCACCTAGTCAGCCCACCGGGGAGCTGTTTTTT. The rearrangement uses TRBV18 and TRBJ2-2; D remains unclear. The V gene lost 3 bases and the J gene lost 4 bases, with 9 bases spanning the gap. CDR3 length: 14 residues. CDR1 is KGHSH, CDR2 LQKENI, per germline.

This clonotype was seen many times. The V gene is TRBV7-2, the J gene TRBJ2-2; 7 positions agree with TRBD2. Looked up from germline, CDR1 is SGHTA and CDR2 is FQGNSA. V shed 4 bases and J 8 bases; nucleotides not matched to a gene: 7. The CDR3 is 14 amino acids. For the CDR3, the DNA is TGTGCCAGCAGCTACGGGGGGAGTCTAGGGGAGCTGTTTTTT. Encoded protein: CASSYGGSLGELFF.

The genes are TRBV11-2 and TRBJ2-4, with 7 bases lining up with TRBD1. V gave up 5 bases and J gave up 7 bases; unmatched junction bases: 11. The CDR3 is 15 residues long. CDR1 SGHAT and CDR2 FQNNGV come from the germline V gene. The CDR3 protein is CASSIPRGLSNIQYF. CDR3 in DNA: TGTGCCAGCAGCATACCCAGGGGGTTGTCGAACATTCAGTACTTC.

The rearrangement joins TRBV27 to TRBJ2-5, with 9 bases lining up with TRBD2. The CDR3 is made up of 15 amino acids. With V trimmed by 5 bases and J by 4 bases, 8 bases remained unmatched. Germline loops: CDR1 MNHEY, CDR2 SMNVEV (reference sequence). The CDR3, as DNA: TGTGCCAGCAGTCTGAGGACTAGCGCCCCAGAGACCCAGTACTTC. This sequence encodes CASSLRTSAPETQYF.

This clonotype has a count of ten or more. The V gene is TRBV2, the J gene TRBJ1-1; D call uncertain. Germline lookup yields CDR1 SNHLY and CDR2 FYNNEI. This CDR3 has 12 amino acids. Trimming shortened V by 1 base and J by 5 bases, and 5 bases separated the two germline ends. Here the CDR3 reads CASSEEGTEAFF. The DNA for the CDR3 is TGTGCCAGCAGTGAAGAGGGAACTGAAGCTTTCTTT. Full variable domain (rest looked up from reference TRBV2 and TRBJ1-1): EPEVTQTPSHQVTQMGQEVILRCVPISNHLYFYWYRQILGQKVEFLVSFYNNEISEKSEIFDDQFSVERPDGSNFTLKIRSTKLEDSAMYFCASSEEGTEAFFGQGTRLTVV.

This clonotype was picked up many times. CDR3 residues: CASSSGGSIRTGELFF. The CDR3 DNA reads as TGCGCCAGCAGTTCAGGGGGCAGTATAAGGACCGGGGAGCTGTTTTTT. The rearrangement joins TRBV10-2 to TRBJ2-2; 8 bases match TRBD1. CDR1 and CDR2 from the germline V gene are WSHSY and SAAADI. With 5 bases clipped from V and 5 bases from J, the junction kept 10 bases outside the gene matches. The CDR3 is 16 amino acids.

CDR3 DNA sequence: TGTGCCAGCAGCTTCAGACAGGGCGAGACCCAGTACTTC. Amino acids: CASSFRQGETQYF. V and J are TRBV7-2 and TRBJ2-5, with TRBD1 matching over 7 bases. This CDR3 is 13 amino acids long. Germline V lookup: CDR1 SGHTA, CDR2 FQGNSA. V lost 3 bases, J lost 5 bases, and 3 bases stayed unmatched.

There are many counts of this clonotype. The J gene is TRBJ1-1, the V gene TRBV20-1; 7 positions match TRBD1. Germline CDR1 is DFQATT and CDR2 is SNEGSKA (reference sequence). J lost 11 bases, V lost 0 bases, and 9 bases had no gene match. This CDR3 spans 13 amino acids. The DNA of the CDR3 is TGCAGTGCTAGAGATAATCGAGGGGGCTATGCTTTCTTT. This encodes CSARDNRGGYAFF.

This clonotype was seen ten or more times. CDR3 in DNA: TGTGCCAGCAGCCGCCGGACTAGCGGGAGGAGCGATGAGCAGTTCTTC. It specifies CASSRRTSGRSDEQFF. This chain joins TRBV5-4 and TRBJ2-1, with 14 bases aligning to TRBD2. The CDR3 is 16 amino acids. The trim removed 4 bases at V and 8 bases at J, leaving 8 bases unmatched. Germline V gene sequence: CDR1 SGHNT, CDR2 YYREEE (reference sequence).

This clonotype was counted at least ten times. The chain uses TRBV20-1 and TRBJ2-3, with TRBD1 matching over 8 bases. CDR3 length: 16 amino acids. Germline V gives CDR1 DFQATT, CDR2 SNEGSKA (reference sequence). Losses at the gene ends were 5 bases for V and 0 bases for J; bases not matched to a gene: 10. DNA for the CDR3: TGCAGTGCTCTACCTTCAGGGGGCGTAAGCACAGATACGCAGTATTTT. Residues: CSALPSGGVSTDTQYF.

This clonotype was seen repeatedly, ten times or more. The chain employs TRBV7-9 and TRBJ1-1, with a possible D match to TRBD1 (5 bases). This CDR3 is 16 amino acids long. V shed 5 bases and J shed 3 bases, with 19 bases lying between them. CDR1 is SEHNR and CDR2 is FQNEAQ in the germline V gene (reference sequence). CDR3 sequence: CASSPGPGNFDTEAFF. Written as DNA, the CDR3 is TGTGCCAGCAGCCCAGGTCCAGGGAATTTCGACACTGAAGCTTTCTTT.

This clonotype was counted at least ten times. This rearrangement joins TRBV6-2 or TRBV6-3 to TRBJ2-5; 8 nucleotides agree with TRBD2. CDR3 length: 14 amino acids. The V gene's germline CDR1 is MNHEY and CDR2 SVGEGT. Trimming at V came to 4 bases and at J to 2 bases, leaving 3 bases not matched to a gene. The CDR3 is CASSSGGEQETQYF. For the CDR3, the DNA is TGTGCCAGCAGTTCGGGAGGGGAGCAAGAGACCCAGTACTTC.

J is TRBJ2-7 and V is TRBV29-1, with TRBD1 identical over 11 bases. Germline CDR1 and CDR2: SQVTM and ANQGSEA. CDR3 length: 13 residues. V was pared by 6 bases and J by 7 bases, with 8 bases of the junction left unmatched. The CDR3 spells CSVPGQGAREQYF. The CDR3, as DNA: TGCAGCGTCCCTGGACAGGGGGCGAGGGAGCAGTACTTC.

This clonotype was seen ten or more times. The V and J genes are TRBV12-3 or TRBV12-4 and TRBJ2-3; D is possibly TRBD2 (6 bases). CDR3 length: 16 residues. With 5 bases removed from V and 4 bases from J, the gap between germline ends came to 19 bases. The CDR3 region is CASSKELASVSDTQYF. The DNA of the CDR3 is TGTGCCAGCAGTAAAGAGTTGGCTAGCGTCTCAGATACGCAGTATTTT.

Only a few counts were recorded for this clonotype. This rearrangement joins TRBV11-2 to TRBJ2-2, with unresolved D. This CDR3 is built from 14 residues. Germline CDR1 is SGHAT and CDR2 is FQNNGV. V was trimmed by 5 bases and J by 0 bases, leaving 7 bases between them. CDR3 nucleotides: TGTGCCAGCAGCCGACGGGCGAACACCGGGGAGCTGTTTTTT. This codes for CASSRRANTGELFF.

This clonotype has at least ten counts. The CDR3 DNA is TGTGCCAGCAGCCGGGACATGAACACTGAAGCTTTCTTT. It is translated as CASSRDMNTEAFF. V gene TRBV7-6 combines with J gene TRBJ1-1, with a tentative D call TRBD1 (6 bases). Germline values: CDR1 SGHVS, CDR2 FNYEAQ. V lost 5 bases, J lost 0 bases, and 7 bases lay in between. CDR3 size: 13 residues.

The table lists this clonotype with a few counts. The V gene is TRBV29-1, the J gene TRBJ1-2; maybe TRBD1 (5 bases). The germline V gene has CDR1 SQVTM and CDR2 ANQGSEA. There are 14 residues in the CDR3. The V end was cut by 2 bases, the J end by 2 bases, with 12 bases between. CDR3 DNA sequence: TGCAGCGTTGAAATGATACAGGAAAACTATGGCTACACCTTC. It encodes CSVEMIQENYGYTF.

This clonotype was counted many times. The chain uses TRBV18 and TRBJ1-2, with D perhaps TRBD1 (5 bases). Germline assignment: CDR1 KGHSH and CDR2 LQKENI. The V gene lost 2 bases and the J gene lost 4 bases, with 11 bases spanning the gap. The CDR3 covers 14 residues. The DNA for the CDR3 is TGTGCCAGCTCACCAGGGGGAATCGGCTATGGCTACACCTTC. This translates into CASSPGGIGYGYTF.

This clonotype was seen ten or more times. The chain recombines TRBV6-2 or TRBV6-3 with TRBJ2-4; no clear D gene. CDR1 and CDR2 from the germline V gene are MNHEY and SVGEGT. The V end was cut by 2 bases, the J end by 0 bases, with 2 bases between. The CDR3 runs to 13 residues. The CDR3 bases are TGTGCCAGCAGTTACGGAGCCAAAAACATTCAGTACTTC. Translated, it gives CASSYGAKNIQYF.

The table lists this clonotype with many counts. The chain employs TRBV9 and TRBJ2-5, with a possible D match to TRBD1 (6 bases). Trimming pared 4 bases from V and 7 bases from J, leaving 26 bases between. The CDR3 extends over 17 amino acids. The germline V gene has CDR1 SGDLS and CDR2 YYNGEE. CDR3 residues: CASSPRLDSVSAGTQYF. As DNA, the CDR3 is TGTGCCAGCAGCCCCCGCCTGGACAGTGTCTCGGCAGGGACCCAGTACTTC.

Written as DNA, the CDR3 is TGTGCCAGCAGGGAGGGCCAGGGTCCCTACGAGCAGTACTTC. It codes for CASREGQGPYEQYF. V and J are TRBV2 and TRBJ2-7, with a weak D call TRBD2 (6 bases). This CDR3 has 14 residues. CDR1 and CDR2 (germline): SNHLY, FYNNEI. The V and J ends lost 6 bases and 2 bases respectively, with 14 bases between them.

There are a few counts of this clonotype. CDR3 sequence: CASSASGRTEAFF. As DNA, the CDR3 is TGTGCCAGCAGTGCCTCGGGCCGGACTGAAGCTTTCTTT. The chain has TRBV6-1 and TRBJ1-1; D not resolved. Germline V gene sequence: CDR1 MNHNS, CDR2 SASEGT. V shed 4 bases and J shed 5 bases, with 11 bases lying between them. The CDR3 is 13 amino acids.

This clonotype was recorded many times. V and J are TRBV5-5 and TRBJ1-5; 10 positions match TRBD1. V lost 8 bases, J lost 2 bases, and 4 bases stayed unmatched. The CDR3 has 14 amino acids. Germline CDR1 reads SGHKS; CDR2 reads YYEKEE (reference sequence). CDR3: CASAGTGGNQPQHF. The CDR3 DNA sequence: TGTGCCAGTGCCGGGACAGGGGGCAATCAGCCCCAGCATTTT.

This clonotype was seen ten or more times. This rearrangement joins TRBV29-1 to TRBJ1-1; the D gene is possibly TRBD1 (5 bases). CDR1 is SQVTM and CDR2 is ANQGSEA in the germline V gene. V was trimmed by 2 bases and J by 5 bases, leaving 12 bases between them. This CDR3 is 13 amino acids long. This chain's CDR3 is CSVERDGDTEAFF. In DNA, the CDR3 is TGCAGCGTTGAAAGGGACGGAGATACTGAAGCTTTCTTT. Looking up the rest from reference TRBV29-1 and TRBJ1-1 gives the full variable domain: SAVISQKPSRDICQRGTSLTIQCQVDSQVTMMFWYRQQPGQSLTLIATANQGSEATYESGFVIDKFPISRPNLTFSTLTVSNMSPEDSSIYLCSVERDGDTEAFFGQGTRLTVV.

The J gene is TRBJ1-2, the V gene TRBV10-3; D may be TRBD1 (6 bases). Germline CDR1 is ENHRY and CDR2 is SYGVKD. Trimming stripped 0 bases from V and 4 bases from J, with 9 bases between. This CDR3 contains 14 residues. The chain's CDR3 is CAISESEGGYGYTF. The CDR3 DNA follows: TGTGCCATCAGTGAGTCAGAAGGGGGCTATGGCTACACCTTC.

This clonotype was counted only a few times. The genes are TRBV5-1 and TRBJ2-2, with TRBD1 as a possible D gene (5 bases). This CDR3 is 14 amino acids long. Trimming pared 4 bases from V and 1 base from J, leaving 8 bases between. Germline values: CDR1 SGHRS, CDR2 YFSETQ. The CDR3 spells CASSDTGNTGELFF. CDR3 coding DNA: TGCGCCAGCAGCGATACAGGGAACACCGGGGAGCTGTTTTTT. Looking up the rest from reference TRBV5-1 and TRBJ2-2 gives the full variable domain: KAGVTQTPRYLIKTRGQQVTLSCSPISGHRSVSWYQQTPGQGLQFLFEYFSETQRNKGNFPGRFSGRQFSNSRSEMNVSTLELGDSALYLCASSDTGNTGELFFGEGSRLTVL.